The T cell receptor (beta chain) described here comes from a study of cytomegalovirus exposure and HLA in healthy donors. Study in general: Genotyping showed around 80% of almost 400 donors falling in the Caucasian-associated ancestry cluster.

This PCR relied on a set of 60 Vbeta primers and 13 Jbeta primers. TCRdb keeps only in-frame clones here, not all; method: immunoSEQ multiplex PCR. The repertoire holds more than 100,000 clones, less than 85% seen once, with 1% in the top ten. CDR1 SGHRS and CDR2 YFSETQ come from the germline V gene. V was trimmed by 6 bases and J by 3 bases, leaving 13 bases between them. The CDR3 contains 14 residues. Sequenced material: PBMCs. The sequence derives from a man aged 40-55 years in good health and CMV-seronegative. V is TRBV5-1 and J is TRBJ2-1; D is uncertain. CDR3 nucleotide sequence: TGCGCCAGCATAGAGGAAGGCAACTACAATGAGCAGTTCTTC. It codes for CASIEEGNYNEQFF. The complete variable domain, with remaining parts taken from reference TRBV5-1 and TRBJ2-1, reads KAGVTQTPRYLIKTRGQQVTLSCSPISGHRSVSWYQQTPGQGLQFLFEYFSETQRNKGNFPGRFSGRQFSNSRSEMNVSTLELGDSALYLCASIEEGNYNEQFFGPGTRLTVL.